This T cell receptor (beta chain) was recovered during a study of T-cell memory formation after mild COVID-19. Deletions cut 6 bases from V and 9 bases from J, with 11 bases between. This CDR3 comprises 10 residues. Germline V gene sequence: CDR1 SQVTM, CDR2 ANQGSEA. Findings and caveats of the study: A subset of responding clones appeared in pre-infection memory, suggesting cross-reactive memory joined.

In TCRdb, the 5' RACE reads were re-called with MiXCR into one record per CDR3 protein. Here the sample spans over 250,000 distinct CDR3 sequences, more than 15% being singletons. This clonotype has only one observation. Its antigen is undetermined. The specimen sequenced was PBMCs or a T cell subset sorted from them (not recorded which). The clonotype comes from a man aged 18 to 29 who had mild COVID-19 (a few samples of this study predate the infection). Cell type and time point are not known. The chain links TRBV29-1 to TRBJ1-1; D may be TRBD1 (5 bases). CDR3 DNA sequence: TGCAGCGTCCGCGGGACCCAAGCTTTCTTT. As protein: CSVRGTQAFF.